This T cell receptor (beta chain) was obtained from a study of T cells after posttransplantation cyclophosphamide. Points from the study as a whole: Tissue-infiltrating T cells from skin or gut overlapped little with blood T cells. Later blood repertoires were often dominated by clones from the donor CD8+ memory compartment.

Only in-frame clones appear in the TCRdb table, and some are missing; sequencing was by immunoSEQ multiplex PCR. The sample contains approximately 31,000 clones, none of them singletons. This clone was observed many times. Its antigen is not identified. This CDR3 has 14 amino acids. V shed 3 bases and J shed 9 bases, with 15 bases lying between them. Germline CDR1 MNHEY, CDR2 SMNVEV (reference sequence). The specimen was PBMCs. The rearrangement joins TRBV27 to TRBJ2-1, with D tentatively TRBD2 (6 bases). The receptor comes from a woman in her 30s in good health and a related stem cell transplant donor. This CDR3 is CASSFLLVGGEQFF. In DNA form, the CDR3 reads TGTGCCAGCAGTTTCTTGCTGGTCGGGGGTGAGCAGTTCTTC.